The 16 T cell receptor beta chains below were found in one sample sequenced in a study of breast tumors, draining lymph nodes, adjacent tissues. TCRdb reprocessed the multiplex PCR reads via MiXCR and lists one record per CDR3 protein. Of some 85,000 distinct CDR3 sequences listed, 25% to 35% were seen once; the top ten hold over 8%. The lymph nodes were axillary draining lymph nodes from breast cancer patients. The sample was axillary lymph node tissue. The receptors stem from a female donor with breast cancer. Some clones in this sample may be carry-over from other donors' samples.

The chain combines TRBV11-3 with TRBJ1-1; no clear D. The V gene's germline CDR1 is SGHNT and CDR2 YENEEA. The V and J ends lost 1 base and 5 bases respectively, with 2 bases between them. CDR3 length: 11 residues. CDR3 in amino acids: CASSLGTEAFF. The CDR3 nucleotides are TGTGCCAGCAGCTTAGGGACTGAAGCTTTCTTT.

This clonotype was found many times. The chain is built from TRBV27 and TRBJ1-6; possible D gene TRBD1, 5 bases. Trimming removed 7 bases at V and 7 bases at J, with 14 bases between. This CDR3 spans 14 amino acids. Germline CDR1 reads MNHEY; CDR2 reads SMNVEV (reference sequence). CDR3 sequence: CASTLSRANSPLHF. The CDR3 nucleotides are TGTGCCAGCACTCTGTCCAGGGCAAATTCACCCCTCCACTTT.

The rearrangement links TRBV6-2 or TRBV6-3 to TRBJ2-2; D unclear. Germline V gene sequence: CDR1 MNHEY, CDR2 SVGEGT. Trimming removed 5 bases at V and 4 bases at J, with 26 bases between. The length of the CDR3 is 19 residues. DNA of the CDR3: TGTGCCAGCAGTCACTTCGTCGGCCAGCAAGCCGTGGGCACCGGGGAGCTGTTTTTT. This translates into CASSHFVGQQAVGTGELFF.

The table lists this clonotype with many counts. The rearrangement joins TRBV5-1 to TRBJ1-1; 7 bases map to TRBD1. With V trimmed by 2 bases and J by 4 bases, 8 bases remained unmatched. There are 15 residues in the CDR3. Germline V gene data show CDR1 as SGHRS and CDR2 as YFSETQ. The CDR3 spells CASSFHTGEGTEAFF. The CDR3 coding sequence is TGCGCCAGCAGCTTCCACACAGGGGAAGGCACTGAAGCTTTCTTT.

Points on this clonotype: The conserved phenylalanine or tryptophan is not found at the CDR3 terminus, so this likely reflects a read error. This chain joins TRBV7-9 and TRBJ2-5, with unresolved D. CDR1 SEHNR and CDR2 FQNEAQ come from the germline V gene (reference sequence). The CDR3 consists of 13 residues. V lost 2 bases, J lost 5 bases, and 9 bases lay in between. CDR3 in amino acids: CASSLTPRETQYL. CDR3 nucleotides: TGTGCCAGCAGCTTAACCCCCCGGGAGACCCAGTACCTT.

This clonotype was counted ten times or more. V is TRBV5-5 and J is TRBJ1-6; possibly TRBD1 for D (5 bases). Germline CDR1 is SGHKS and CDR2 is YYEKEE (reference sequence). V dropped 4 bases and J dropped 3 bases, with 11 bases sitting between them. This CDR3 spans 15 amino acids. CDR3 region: CASSGRDGYNSPLHF. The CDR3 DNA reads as TGTGCCAGCAGCGGCCGGGACGGCTATAATTCACCCCTCCACTTT.

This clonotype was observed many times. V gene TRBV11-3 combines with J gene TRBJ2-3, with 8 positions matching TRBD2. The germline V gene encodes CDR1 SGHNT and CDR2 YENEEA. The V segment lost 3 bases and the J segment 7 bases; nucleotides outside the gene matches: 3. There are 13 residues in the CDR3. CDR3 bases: TGTGCCAGCAGCTTCGGGAGGGAAAATACGCAGTATTTT. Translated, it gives CASSFGRENTQYF.

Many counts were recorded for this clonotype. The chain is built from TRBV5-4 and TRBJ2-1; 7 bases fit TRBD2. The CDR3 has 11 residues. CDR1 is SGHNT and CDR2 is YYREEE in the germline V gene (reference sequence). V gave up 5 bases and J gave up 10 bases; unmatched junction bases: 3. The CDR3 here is CASSEGLEQFF. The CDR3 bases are TGTGCCAGCAGTGAGGGACTAGAGCAGTTCTTC.

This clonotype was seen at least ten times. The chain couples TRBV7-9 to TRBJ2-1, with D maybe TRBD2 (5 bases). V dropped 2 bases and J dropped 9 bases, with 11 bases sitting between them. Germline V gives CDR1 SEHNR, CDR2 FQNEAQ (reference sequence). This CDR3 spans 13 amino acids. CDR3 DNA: TGTGCCAGCAGCTTATCGACTACTGGTGAGCAGTTCTTC. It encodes CASSLSTTGEQFF.

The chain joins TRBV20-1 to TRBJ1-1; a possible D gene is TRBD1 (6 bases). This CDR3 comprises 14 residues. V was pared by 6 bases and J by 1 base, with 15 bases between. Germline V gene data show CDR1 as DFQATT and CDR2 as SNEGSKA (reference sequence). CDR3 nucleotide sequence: TGCAGTGCCCGGAAGGGGGGGGCGAACACTGAAGCTTTCTTT. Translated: CSARKGGANTEAFF.

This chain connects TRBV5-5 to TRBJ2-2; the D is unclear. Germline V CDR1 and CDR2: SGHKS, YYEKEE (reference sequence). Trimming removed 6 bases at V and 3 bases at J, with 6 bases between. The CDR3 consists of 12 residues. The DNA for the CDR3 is TGTGCCAGCATCGGAGACACCGGGGAGCTGTTTTTT. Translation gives CASIGDTGELFF.

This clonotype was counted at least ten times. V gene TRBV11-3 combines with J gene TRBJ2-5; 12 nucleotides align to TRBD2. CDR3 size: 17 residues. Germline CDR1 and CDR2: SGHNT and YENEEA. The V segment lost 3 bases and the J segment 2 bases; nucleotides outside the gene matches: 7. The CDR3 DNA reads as TGTGCCAGCAGCTTTTCTCTGACTAGCGGGAGACAAGAGACCCAGTACTTC. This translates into CASSFSLTSGRQETQYF.

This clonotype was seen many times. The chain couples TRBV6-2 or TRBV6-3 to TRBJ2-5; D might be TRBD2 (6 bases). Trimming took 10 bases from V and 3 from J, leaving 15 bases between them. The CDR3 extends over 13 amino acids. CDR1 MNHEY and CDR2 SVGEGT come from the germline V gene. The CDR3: CATGEKGEETQYF. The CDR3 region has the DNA TGTGCCACGGGGGAAAAAGGGGAAGAGACCCAGTACTTC.

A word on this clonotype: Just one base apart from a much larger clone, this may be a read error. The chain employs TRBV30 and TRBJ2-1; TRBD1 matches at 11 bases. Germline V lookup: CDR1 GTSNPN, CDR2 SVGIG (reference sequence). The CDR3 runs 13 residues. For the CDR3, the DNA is TGTGCCTGGAGGGACAGGGGGCTCAATGAGCAGCTCTTC. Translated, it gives CAWRDRGLNEQLF.

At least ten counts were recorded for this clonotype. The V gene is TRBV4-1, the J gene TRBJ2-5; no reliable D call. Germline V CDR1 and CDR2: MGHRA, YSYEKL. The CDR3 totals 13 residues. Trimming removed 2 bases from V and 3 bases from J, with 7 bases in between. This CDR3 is CASSQQMKETQYF. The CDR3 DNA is TGCGCCAGCAGCCAACAAATGAAAGAGACCCAGTACTTC.

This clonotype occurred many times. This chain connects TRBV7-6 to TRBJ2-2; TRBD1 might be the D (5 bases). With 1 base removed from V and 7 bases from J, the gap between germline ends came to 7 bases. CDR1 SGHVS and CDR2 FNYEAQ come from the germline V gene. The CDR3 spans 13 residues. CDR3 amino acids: CASSLVQDGELFF. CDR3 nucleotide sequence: TGTGCCAGCAGCTTAGTACAGGACGGGGAGCTGTTTTTT. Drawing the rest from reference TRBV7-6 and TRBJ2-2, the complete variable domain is GAGVSQSPRYKVTKRGQDVALRCDPISGHVSLYWYRQALGQGPEFLTYFNYEAQQDKSGLPNDRFSAERPEGSISTLTIQRTEQRDSAMYRCASSLVQDGELFFGEGSRLTVL.